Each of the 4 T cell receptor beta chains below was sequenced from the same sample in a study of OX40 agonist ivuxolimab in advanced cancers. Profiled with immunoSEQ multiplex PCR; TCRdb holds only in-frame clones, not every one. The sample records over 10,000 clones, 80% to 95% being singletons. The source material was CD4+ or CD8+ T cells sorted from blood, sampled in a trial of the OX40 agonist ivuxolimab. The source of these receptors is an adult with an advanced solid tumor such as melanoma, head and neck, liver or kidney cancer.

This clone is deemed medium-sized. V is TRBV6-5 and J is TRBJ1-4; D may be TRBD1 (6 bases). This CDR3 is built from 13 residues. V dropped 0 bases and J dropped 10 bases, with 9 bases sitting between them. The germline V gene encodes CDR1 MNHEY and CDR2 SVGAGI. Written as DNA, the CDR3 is TGTGCCAGCAGTTACTCAAAGGGGGGAAAACTGTTTTTT. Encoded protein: CASSYSKGGKLFF.

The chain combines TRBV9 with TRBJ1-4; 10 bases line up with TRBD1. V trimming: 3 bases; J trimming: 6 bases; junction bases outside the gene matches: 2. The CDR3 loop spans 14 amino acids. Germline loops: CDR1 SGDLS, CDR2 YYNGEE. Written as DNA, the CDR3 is TGTGCCAGCAGCGACGGACAGGGGGATGAAAAACTGTTTTTT. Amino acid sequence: CASSDGQGDEKLFF. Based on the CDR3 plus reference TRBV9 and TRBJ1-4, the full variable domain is DSGVTQTPKHLITATGQRVTLRCSPRSGDLSVYWYQQSLDQGLQFLIQYYNGEERAKGNILERFSAQQFPDLHSELNLSSLELGDSALYFCASSDGQGDEKLFFGSGTQLSVL.

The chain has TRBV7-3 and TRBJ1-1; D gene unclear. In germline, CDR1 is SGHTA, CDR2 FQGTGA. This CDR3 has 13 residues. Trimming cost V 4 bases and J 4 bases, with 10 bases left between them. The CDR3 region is CASSSALGTEAFF. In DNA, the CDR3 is TGTGCCAGCAGCTCGGCGCTGGGCACTGAAGCTTTCTTT.

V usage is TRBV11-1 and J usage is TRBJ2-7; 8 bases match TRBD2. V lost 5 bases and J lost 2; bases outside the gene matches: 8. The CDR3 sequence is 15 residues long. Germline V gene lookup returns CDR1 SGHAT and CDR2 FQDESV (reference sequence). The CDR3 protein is CASSVGAGGTYEQYF. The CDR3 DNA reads TGTGCCAGCAGCGTTGGTGCGGGGGGCACCTACGAGCAGTACTTC. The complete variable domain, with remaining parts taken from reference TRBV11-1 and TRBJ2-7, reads EAEVAQSPRYKITEKSQAVAFWCDPISGHATLYWYRQILGQGPELLVQFQDESVVDDSQLPKDRFSAERLKGVDSTLKIQPAELGDSAMYLCASSVGAGGTYEQYFGPGTRLTVT.